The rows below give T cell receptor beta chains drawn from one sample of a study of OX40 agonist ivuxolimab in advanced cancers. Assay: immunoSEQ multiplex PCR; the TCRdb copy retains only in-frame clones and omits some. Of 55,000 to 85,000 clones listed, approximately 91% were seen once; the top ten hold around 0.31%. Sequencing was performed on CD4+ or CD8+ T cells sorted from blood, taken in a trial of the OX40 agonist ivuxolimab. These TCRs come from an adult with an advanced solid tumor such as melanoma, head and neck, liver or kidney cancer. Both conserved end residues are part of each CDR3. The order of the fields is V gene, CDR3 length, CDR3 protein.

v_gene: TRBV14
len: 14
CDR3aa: CASSQAGRGYEQYF

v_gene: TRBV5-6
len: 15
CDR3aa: CASSLARGNTGELFF

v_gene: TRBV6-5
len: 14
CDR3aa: CASRQTVLLYEQYF

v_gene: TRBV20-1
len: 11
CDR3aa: CSWTESYEQYF

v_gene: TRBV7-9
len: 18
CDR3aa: CASTPPFPGTSGYNEQFF

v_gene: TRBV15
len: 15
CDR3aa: CATRRDESGRETQYF

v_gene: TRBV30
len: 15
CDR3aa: CAKARSPNLNTEAFF

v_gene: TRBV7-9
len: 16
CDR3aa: CASSTQTSGSSYEQYF

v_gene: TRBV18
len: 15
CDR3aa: CASSATGSGNQPQHF

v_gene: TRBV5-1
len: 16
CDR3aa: CASRTGQGELRSEAFF

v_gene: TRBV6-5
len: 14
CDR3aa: CASSTRGRTDTQYF

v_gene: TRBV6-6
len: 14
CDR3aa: CASSRTGGNTEAFF

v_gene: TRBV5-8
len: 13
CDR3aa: CASSLAGQSRPYF

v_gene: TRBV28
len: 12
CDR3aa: CATRIGSYEQYF

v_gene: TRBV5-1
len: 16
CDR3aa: CASSPALAREDYEQYF

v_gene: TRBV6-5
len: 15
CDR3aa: CASIQRWGSLYGYTF

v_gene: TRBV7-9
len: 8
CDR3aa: CADYEQYF

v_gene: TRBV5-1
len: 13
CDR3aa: CASKREGPNEQFF

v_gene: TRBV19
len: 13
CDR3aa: CASSIVVFDEQYF

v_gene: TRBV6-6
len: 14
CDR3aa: CASRGHLMNTEAFF

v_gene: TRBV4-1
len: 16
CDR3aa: CASSQGRGKITDTQYF

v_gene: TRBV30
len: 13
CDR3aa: CAWSVGGNTEAFF

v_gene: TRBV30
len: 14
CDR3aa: CAWSLPGGVYGYTF

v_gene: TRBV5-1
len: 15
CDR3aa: CASSFASGWGGELFF

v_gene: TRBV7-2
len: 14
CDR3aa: CASSLSQGSYEQYF

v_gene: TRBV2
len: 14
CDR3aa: CASSDLAGGDTQYF

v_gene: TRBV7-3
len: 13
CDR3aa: CASSLGRTGELFF